This TCR beta chain stems from a study of T cells in localized non-small cell lung cancer. CDR1 is MNHGY, CDR2 SAAAGT, per germline. The CDR3 totals 15 residues. Trimming left V 5 bases short and J 0 bases short, with 14 bases between. The method was immunoSEQ multiplex PCR; TCRdb's version includes in-frame clones alone and lacks a portion of them. The repertoire holds roughly 5,000 clones, with about 34% as singletons. This rearrangement joins TRBV6-8 to TRBJ2-7, with D perhaps TRBD1 (5 bases). This TCR was sampled from a woman aged 40 to 75 with stage II squamous cell lung carcinoma. This specimen consisted of lung tumor tissue, obtained before any cancer treatment. The CDR3 DNA follows: TGTGCCAGCAGTACCCTAGGGGTATTCTCCTACGAGCAGTACTTC. It codes for CASSTLGVFSYEQYF.